These T cell receptor beta chains were read from a single sample in a study of cytomegalovirus exposure and HLA in healthy donors. The table came from immunoSEQ multiplex PCR; TCRdb's copy has only in-frame clones and leaves some out. The sample carries about 97,000 clones, roughly 79% recorded once. The sequenced sample consisted of PBMCs. Receptors were obtained from a man aged 35-49 years in good health and CMV-seronegative. CDR3s include the opening cysteine and the closing phenylalanine or tryptophan. Each record gives: V gene, clone size, J gene, D gene, CDR3 protein, CDR3 DNA. The D gene is left open where the match is weak. Clone size is stated in some rows and not others, as once, few, many or a class when expanded.

TRBV6-1	.	TRBJ1-4	TRBD1	CASTTGNFLDEKLFF	TGTGCCAGCACGACAGGGAATTTTCTTGATGAAAAACTGTTTTTT
TRBV5-4	.	TRBJ1-6	TRBD1	CASRLSASGGSNSPLHF	TGTGCCAGCAGACTTTCCGCTTCAGGGGGGTCAAATTCACCCCTCCACTTT
TRBV2	.	TRBJ2-1	.	CAVPMKSSHNEQFF	TGTGCCGTACCGATGAAGAGCTCCCACAATGAGCAGTTCTTC
TRBV10-3	.	TRBJ2-3	.	CAIRHERSGDTQYF	TGTGCCATCAGACATGAGCGATCTGGTGATACGCAGTATTTT
TRBV6-5	few	TRBJ2-7	TRBD1	CASSLGQGSEQYF	TGTGCCAGCAGTTTGGGACAGGGTAGCGAGCAGTACTTC
TRBV6-6	.	TRBJ2-2	.	CASSYSNGNTGELFF	TGTGCCAGCAGTTACTCGAACGGGAACACCGGGGAGCTGTTTTTT
TRBV25-1	.	TRBJ1-1	.	CASSELGREAFF	TGTGCCAGCAGTGAATTGGGGAGGGAAGCTTTCTTT
TRBV6-5	.	TRBJ1-2	.	CASSYSRTVYGYTF	TGTGCCAGCAGTTACTCCCGGACAGTCTATGGCTACACCTTC
TRBV28	.	TRBJ1-2	.	CASGQTAANYGYTF	TGTGCCAGCGGACAGACAGCAGCTAACTATGGCTACACCTTC
TRBV2	.	TRBJ1-5	.	CASSGGKLSGNQPQHF	TGTGCCAGCAGTGGAGGGAAGCTATCGGGCAATCAGCCCCAGCATTTT
TRBV10-1	.	TRBJ2-1	.	CASSVAGNSYNEQFF	TGCGCCAGCAGTGTTGCAGGGAACTCCTACAATGAGCAGTTCTTC
TRBV19	.	TRBJ2-3	.	CASSSRGSSTDTQYF	TGTGCCAGTAGTTCCCGCGGGTCTAGCACAGATACGCAGTATTTT
TRBV28	once	TRBJ2-2	TRBD1	CASRDRVWTGELFF	TGTGCCAGCAGAGACAGGGTGTGGACCGGGGAGCTGTTTTTT
TRBV6-5	.	TRBJ2-3	TRBD2	CASSYGLAAGTDTQYF	TGTGCCAGCAGTTACGGACTAGCCGCCGGCACAGATACGCAGTATTTT
TRBV10-1	.	TRBJ1-1	TRBD1	CASSSPGQLRTEAFF	TGCGCCAGCAGCTCCCCGGGACAGCTGAGGACTGAAGCTTTCTTT
TRBV7-6	.	TRBJ2-5	.	CASSLRGLQETQYF	TGTGCCAGCAGCTTAAGAGGGCTTCAAGAGACCCAGTACTTC
TRBV30	.	TRBJ2-7	.	CAWSVARAYEQYF	TGTGCCTGGAGTGTAGCCAGGGCCTACGAGCAGTACTTC
TRBV5-5	.	TRBJ1-2	.	CASSLGGTSGNYGYTF	TGTGCCAGCAGCTTGGGTGGGACTAGCGGAAACTATGGCTACACCTTC